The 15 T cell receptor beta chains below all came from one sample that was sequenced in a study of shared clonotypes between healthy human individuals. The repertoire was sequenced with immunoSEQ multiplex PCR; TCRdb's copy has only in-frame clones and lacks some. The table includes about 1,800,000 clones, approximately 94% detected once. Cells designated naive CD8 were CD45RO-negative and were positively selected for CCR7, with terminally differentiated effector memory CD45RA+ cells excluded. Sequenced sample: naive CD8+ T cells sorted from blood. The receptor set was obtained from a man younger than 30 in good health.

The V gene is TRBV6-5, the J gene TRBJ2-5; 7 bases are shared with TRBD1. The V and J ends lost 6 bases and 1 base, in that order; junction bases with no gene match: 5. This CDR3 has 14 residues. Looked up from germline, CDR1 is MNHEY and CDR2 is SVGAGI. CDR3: CASSPGTAQETQYF. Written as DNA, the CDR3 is TGTGCCAGCAGCCCCGGGACAGCCCAAGAGACCCAGTACTTC.

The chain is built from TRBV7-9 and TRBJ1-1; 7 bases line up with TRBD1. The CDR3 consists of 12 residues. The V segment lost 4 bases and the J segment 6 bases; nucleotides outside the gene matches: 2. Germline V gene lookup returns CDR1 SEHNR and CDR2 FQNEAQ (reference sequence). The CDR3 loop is CASSSDRAEAFF. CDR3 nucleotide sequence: TGTGCCAGCAGCTCCGACAGGGCTGAAGCTTTCTTT.

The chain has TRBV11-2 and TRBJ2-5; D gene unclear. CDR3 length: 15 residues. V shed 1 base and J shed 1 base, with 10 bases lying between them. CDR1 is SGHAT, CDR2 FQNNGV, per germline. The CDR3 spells CASSLGVHPQETQYF. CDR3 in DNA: TGTGCCAGCAGCTTAGGAGTACACCCCCAAGAGACCCAGTACTTC. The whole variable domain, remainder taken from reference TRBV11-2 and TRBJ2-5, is EAGVAQSPRYKIIEKRQSVAFWCNPISGHATLYWYQQILGQGPKLLIQFQNNGVVDDSQLPKDRFSAERLKGVDSTLKIQPAKLEDSAVYLCASSLGVHPQETQYFGPGTRLLVL.

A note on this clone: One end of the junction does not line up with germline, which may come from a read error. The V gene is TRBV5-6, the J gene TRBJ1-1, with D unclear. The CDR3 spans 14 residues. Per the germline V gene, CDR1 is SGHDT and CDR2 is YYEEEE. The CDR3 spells CASTLGRTHTEAFF. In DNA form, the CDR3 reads TGTGCCAGCACCTTGGGGAGGACCCACACTGAAGCTTTCTTT.

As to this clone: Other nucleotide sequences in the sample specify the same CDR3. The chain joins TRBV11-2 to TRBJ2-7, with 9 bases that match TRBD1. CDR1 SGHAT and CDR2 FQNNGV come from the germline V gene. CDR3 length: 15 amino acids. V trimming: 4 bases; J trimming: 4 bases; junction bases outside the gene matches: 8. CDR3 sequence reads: CASSSTGTGFYEQYF. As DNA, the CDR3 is TGTGCCAGCAGCTCAACCGGGACAGGGTTTTACGAGCAGTACTTC.

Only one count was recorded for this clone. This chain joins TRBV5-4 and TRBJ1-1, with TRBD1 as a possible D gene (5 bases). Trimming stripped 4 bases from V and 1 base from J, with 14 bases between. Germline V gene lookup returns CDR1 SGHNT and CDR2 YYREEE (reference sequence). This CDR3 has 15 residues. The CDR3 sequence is CASSLPAGGNTEAFF. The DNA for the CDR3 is TGTGCCAGCAGCCTACCCGCGGGGGGGAACACTGAAGCTTTCTTT.

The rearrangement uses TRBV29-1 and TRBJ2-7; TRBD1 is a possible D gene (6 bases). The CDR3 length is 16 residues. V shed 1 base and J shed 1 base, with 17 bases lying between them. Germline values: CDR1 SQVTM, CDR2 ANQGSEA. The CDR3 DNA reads TGCAGCGTTGAAGGGACCGGGGACACGCATTCCTACGAGCAGTACTTC. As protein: CSVEGTGDTHSYEQYF.

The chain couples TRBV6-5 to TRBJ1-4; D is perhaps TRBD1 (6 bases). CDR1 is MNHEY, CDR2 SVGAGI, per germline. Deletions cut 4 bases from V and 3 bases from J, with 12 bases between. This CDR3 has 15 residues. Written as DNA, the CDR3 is TGTGCCAGCAGTTCTACAGGGAACGCTAATGAAAAACTGTTTTTT. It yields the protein CASSSTGNANEKLFF.

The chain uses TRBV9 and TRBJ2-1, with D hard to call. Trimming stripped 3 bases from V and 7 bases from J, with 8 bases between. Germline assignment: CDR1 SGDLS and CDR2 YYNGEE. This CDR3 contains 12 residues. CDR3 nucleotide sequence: TGTGCCAGCAGCGAGGCGCTTAATGAGCAGTTCTTC. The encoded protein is CASSEALNEQFF.

As DNA, the CDR3 is TGTGCCAGCAGCCCTGACTCACGGTACGAGCAGTACTTC. Translation gives CASSPDSRYEQYF. The chain carries TRBV7-2 and TRBJ2-7; D not resolved. This CDR3 is built from 13 residues. Between the trimmed V and J ends, which lost 5 bases and 4 bases, there was a span of 12 bases. Germline CDR1 reads SGHTA; CDR2 reads FQGNSA. The full variable domain, completed using reference TRBV7-2 and TRBJ2-7, is GAGVSQSPSNKVTEKGKDVELRCDPISGHTALYWYRQSLGQGLEFLIYFQGNSAPDKSGLPSDRFSAERTGGSVSTLTIQRTQQEDSAVYLCASSPDSRYEQYFGPGTRLTVT.

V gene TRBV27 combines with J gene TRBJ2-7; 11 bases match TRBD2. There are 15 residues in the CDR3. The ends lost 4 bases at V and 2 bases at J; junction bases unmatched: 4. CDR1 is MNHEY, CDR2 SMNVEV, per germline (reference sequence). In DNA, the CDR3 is TGTGCCAGCAGTTATACTAGCGGGGGTGCCTACGAGCAGTACTTC. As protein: CASSYTSGGAYEQYF.

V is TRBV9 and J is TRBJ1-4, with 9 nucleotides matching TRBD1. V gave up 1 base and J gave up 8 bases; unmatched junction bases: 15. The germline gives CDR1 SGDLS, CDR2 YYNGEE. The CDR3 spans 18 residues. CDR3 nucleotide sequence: TGTGCCAGCAGCGTATATGGTACTTTCGGGACAGGGAACGAAAAACTGTTTTTT. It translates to CASSVYGTFGTGNEKLFF.

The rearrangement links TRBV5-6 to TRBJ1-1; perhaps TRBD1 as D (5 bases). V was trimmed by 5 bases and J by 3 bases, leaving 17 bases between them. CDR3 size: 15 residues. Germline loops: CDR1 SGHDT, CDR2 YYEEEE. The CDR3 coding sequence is TGTGCCAGCAGGCGCAACCCTAGAGGGGACACTGAAGCTTTCTTT. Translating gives CASRRNPRGDTEAFF.

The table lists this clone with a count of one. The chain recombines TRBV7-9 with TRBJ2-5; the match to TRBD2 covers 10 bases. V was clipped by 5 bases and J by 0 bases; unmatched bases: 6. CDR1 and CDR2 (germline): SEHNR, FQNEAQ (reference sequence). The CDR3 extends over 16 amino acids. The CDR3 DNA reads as TGTGCCAGCAGCGGACTAGCGGTTGGGTACCAAGAGACCCAGTACTTC. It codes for CASSGLAVGYQETQYF. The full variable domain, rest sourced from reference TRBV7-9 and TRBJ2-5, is DTGVSQNPRHKITKRGQNVTFRCDPISEHNRLYWYRQTLGQGPEFLTYFQNEAQLEKSRLLSDRFSAERPKGSFSTLEIQRTEQGDSAMYLCASSGLAVGYQETQYFGPGTRLLVL.

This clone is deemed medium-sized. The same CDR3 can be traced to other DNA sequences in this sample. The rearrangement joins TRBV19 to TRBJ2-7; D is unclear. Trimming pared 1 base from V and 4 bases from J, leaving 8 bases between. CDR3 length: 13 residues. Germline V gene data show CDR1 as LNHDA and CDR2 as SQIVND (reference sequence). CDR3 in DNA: TGTGCCAGTAGTATAGGGGTCGCATACGAGCAGTACTTC. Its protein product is CASSIGVAYEQYF.